The clone carrying this T cell receptor (beta chain) has just a few counts. This record comes from a study of cytomegalovirus exposure and HLA in healthy donors. In germline, CDR1 is SNHLY, CDR2 FYNNEI. Deletions cut 4 bases from V and 15 bases from J, with 12 bases between. This CDR3 spans 11 amino acids. 13 Jbeta primers and 60 Vbeta primers were used for the PCR. Some clones are missing from TCRdb's copy, which holds only in-frame ones; the method was immunoSEQ multiplex PCR. This repertoire shows 120,000 to 150,000 clones, over 80% found once; its top ten account for 2.5% to 3.5%. The V gene is TRBV2, the J gene TRBJ1-4; unclear D gene. This receptor was obtained from a young woman in good health and CMV-seronegative. Sequencing was done on a sample of PBMCs. CDR3 protein: CASSVDSIMFF. The CDR3 DNA sequence: TGTGCCAGCAGTGTCGACTCTATCATGTTTTTT.